These T cell receptor beta chains were read from a single sample in a study of CD8 T cells in ankylosing spondylitis. Each CDR3 protein gets one entry after TCRdb re-called the 5' RACE reads with MiXCR. Counted here are some 840,000 distinct CDR3 sequences, 12% occurring once; the ten biggest clones make up 0.51%. The specimen was blood, either unsorted or a sorted T cell fraction (not recorded which). The receptors were gathered from a male donor with ankylosing spondylitis. Both conserved end residues are part of each CDR3. The D gene is left open where the match is weak. Clone size is stated in some rows and not others, as once, few, many or a class when expanded.

d_call | clone_size | cdr3_length | j_call | v_call | cdr3_nt | cdr3_aa
. | few | 13 | TRBJ1-2 | TRBV29-1 | TGCAGCGTTGGAGACGATAGAGCCTATGGCTACACCTTC | CSVGDDRAYGYTF
. | . | 15 | TRBJ1-1 | TRBV27 | TGTGCCAGCAGTGCACGCAGGGCCCTGAACACTGAAGCTTTCTTT | CASSARRALNTEAFF
. | few | 15 | TRBJ1-2 | TRBV5-1 | TGCGCCAGCAGCTTGTCAGCCGGGGGGGATTATGGCTACACCTTC | CASSLSAGGDYGYTF
TRBD1 | . | 17 | TRBJ1-5 | TRBV20-1 | TGCAGTGCGGGGTCTTCCCTGGACAGGGCCCGGGGTCAGCCCCAGCATTTT | CSAGSSLDRARGQPQHF
. | . | 15 | TRBJ1-2 | TRBV4-3 | TGCGCCAGCAGCCAAGACATTGAGACAGGAAATGGCTACACCTTC | CASSQDIETGNGYTF
. | few | 13 | TRBJ2-2 | TRBV9 | TGTGCCAGCAGCGTAGGTCCGGGCGGGGAGCTGTTTTTT | CASSVGPGGELFF
TRBD1 | . | 17 | TRBJ1-1 | TRBV7-9 | TGTGCCAGCAGCTCAACGGACAGGCCGCGCCCGAACACTGAAGCTTTCTTT | CASSSTDRPRPNTEAFF
. | . | 11 | TRBJ2-7 | TRBV5-1 | TGCGCCAGCTGGAGCTCCTACGAGCAGTACTTC | CASWSSYEQYF
TRBD1 | . | 14 | TRBJ2-2 | TRBV4-3 | TGCGCCAGCAGACTTACAGGGGAAACCGGGGAGCTGTTTTTT | CASRLTGETGELFF
. | . | 13 | TRBJ1-1 | TRBV20-1 | TGCAGTGCCTCACAGGAGATGAACACTGAAGCTTTCTTT | CSASQEMNTEAFF
. | few | 12 | TRBJ1-1 | TRBV20-1 | TGCAGTGCTAGTCGGAAGAACACTGAAGCTTTCTTT | CSASRKNTEAFF
. | . | 14 | TRBJ1-6 | TRBV5-1 | TGCGCCAGCAGCGAATGGCAGGACAATTCACCCCTCCACTTT | CASSEWQDNSPLHF
. | . | 14 | TRBJ2-2 | TRBV20-1 | TGCAGTGCTCCGACAGGAGAGAACACCGGGGAGCTGTTTTTT | CSAPTGENTGELFF
TRBD1 | many | 14 | TRBJ2-7 | TRBV12-3/TRBV12-4 | TGTGCCAGCAGTTTCGCGGACAGGTTCCAATCGCAGTACTTC | CASSFADRFQSQYF
. | . | 14 | TRBJ1-1 | TRBV5-1 | TGTGCCAGCAGTCTGGACGCCCGAGGGACTGAAGCTTTCTTT | CASSLDARGTEAFF